This T cell receptor beta chain comes out of a study of shared clonotypes between healthy human individuals. Investigators spread the genomic DNA of each subset evenly over several immunoSEQ plates. The method was immunoSEQ multiplex PCR; TCRdb's version includes in-frame clones alone and lacks a portion of them. The table records about 1.5 million clones, around 95% of them present only once. CDR3 length: 16 residues. Germline V gives CDR1 SGHRS, CDR2 YFSETQ. V gave up 6 bases and J gave up 1 base, with 19 bases separating them. A split of CD4+ cells into CD45RA+ naive and CD45RA-negative memory subsets was performed.

The specimen sequenced was naive CD4+ T cells sorted from blood. Subset indicated: CD45RA+ positively selected. The rearrangement links TRBV5-1 to TRBJ1-2; the D gene is possibly TRBD1 (6 bases). This receptor was taken from a man aged 25 to 40 in good health. CDR3 sequence: CASKDTGTSYNYGYTF. The CDR3 bases are TGCGCCAGCAAAGACACCGGGACATCTTATAACTATGGCTACACCTTC.